Listed below are T cell receptor beta chains from one sample, sequenced in a study of cytomegalovirus exposure and HLA in healthy donors. Clones were sequenced by immunoSEQ multiplex PCR, and TCRdb holds only the in-frame ones, with some missing. The sample shows approximately 200,000 clones, around three quarters of them seen only once. Material for sequencing was PBMCs. The receptors shown here come from a man between 35 and 55 years old in good health and CMV-seronegative. The CDR3 runs from the conserved cysteine through the conserved F or W. The D gene is left open where the match is weak. Clone size is shown for a subset of rows, as once, few, many or a class of expanded clone.

CDR3 DNA | CDR3 protein | J gene | clone size | V gene | D gene
TGTGCCAGCTCACGGGTCCTCATTAGACGGGACAGCTACAATGAGCAGTTCTTC | CASSRVLIRRDSYNEQFF | TRBJ2-1 | - | TRBV18 | TRBD1
TGTGCCAGCAGACGACAGGTTCCCTACGAGCAGTACTTC | CASRRQVPYEQYF | TRBJ2-7 | - | TRBV6-5 | -
TGTGCCAGCAGCCAGCCGGGGGATACGCAGTATTTT | CASSQPGDTQYF | TRBJ2-3 | - | TRBV7-3 | -
TGTGCCAGCAGCCCCCGGACAGGGGGTCGGCAGTACTTC | CASSPRTGGRQYF | TRBJ2-7 | - | TRBV14 | TRBD1
TGCGCCAGCAGCACCGCCGGGACTCAAGCCTACGAGCAGTGCTTC | CASSTAGTQAYEQCF | TRBJ2-7 | - | TRBV5-1 | -
TGTGCCAGCAGCTTAGAGGCGGGGGCCGCCTACGAGCAGTACTTC | CASSLEAGAAYEQYF | TRBJ2-7 | - | TRBV7-9 | -
TGTGCCACCAGCAGAGACCTGAACACCGGGGAGCTGTTTTTT | CATSRDLNTGELFF | TRBJ2-2 | - | TRBV15 | -
TGTGCCAGCAGGACTACAGGGGGACGGGAGACCCAGTACTTC | CASRTTGGRETQYF | TRBJ2-5 | - | TRBV6-6 | TRBD1
TGTGCCAGCAGTTTATCAGCGGGAGGGCTAAATGAGCAGTTCTTC | CASSLSAGGLNEQFF | TRBJ2-1 | - | TRBV27 | TRBD2
TGTGCCAGCAGATTTTTAGGGACAGGGCCCCACGAGCAGTACTTC | CASRFLGTGPHEQYF | TRBJ2-7 | - | TRBV27 | TRBD1
TGTGCCAGCAGCTTGGGAACAGCCCATAATTCACCCCTCCACTTT | CASSLGTAHNSPLHF | TRBJ1-6 | - | TRBV5-4 | -
TGCGCCAGCAGCCACCCTTTATCCTCTCCGGACGAGCAGTACTTC | CASSHPLSSPDEQYF | TRBJ2-7 | once | TRBV5-1 | -
TGTGCCAGCGGGAGGACAGGGGCCTTGGAGCAGTACTTC | CASGRTGALEQYF | TRBJ2-7 | - | TRBV6-1 | TRBD1
TGTGCCAGCAGCCCGGGGACTAGCGGGACCTCCTACAATGAGCAGTTCTTC | CASSPGTSGTSYNEQFF | TRBJ2-1 | - | TRBV4-2 | TRBD2
TGTGCCAGCTCCCGACAGGGGGCGAGCAATCAGCCCCAGCATTTT | CASSRQGASNQPQHF | TRBJ1-5 | - | TRBV18 | TRBD1
TGTGCCAGCAGTTTATCCTTCGTTGGGGCCGCTGAAGCTTTCTTT | CASSLSFVGAAEAFF | TRBJ1-1 | - | TRBV27 | -
TGCAGCGTTATGGGGGGGACTAGCGTACACGAGCAGTACTTC | CSVMGGTSVHEQYF | TRBJ2-7 | - | TRBV29-1 | TRBD2
TGTGCCAGCAGTTTCGAGGGGGTCGTTGAGCAGTTCTTC | CASSFEGVVEQFF | TRBJ2-1 | - | TRBV11-3 | -
TGTGCCAGCAGCTTAGCGGAAGGCGGTTCTGGCTACACCTTC | CASSLAEGGSGYTF | TRBJ1-2 | - | TRBV7-2 | -
TGTGCCAGCAGCGAGTACTACCCGACAGGGGGCGTCAAGACCCAGTACTTC | CASSEYYPTGGVKTQYF | TRBJ2-5 | - | TRBV5-6 | TRBD1
TGTGCCAGCAGCGTAGGCACACCCATCCAAGAGACCCAGTACTTC | CASSVGTPIQETQYF | TRBJ2-5 | - | TRBV9 | -
TGTGCCAGCAGCGTAGAAGGTGGGCTTTACAATGAGCAGTTCTTC | CASSVEGGLYNEQFF | TRBJ2-1 | - | TRBV9 | -
TGCGCCAGCAGTAGTTCGGGAACCGGGGAGCTGTTTTTT | CASSSSGTGELFF | TRBJ2-2 | - | TRBV10-1 | -
TGTGCCAGCAGTTTTACAGGGGGCCGAGAGACCCAGTACTTC | CASSFTGGRETQYF | TRBJ2-5 | - | TRBV7-2 | TRBD1
TGTGCCACCTGGGACAGGGGCAGAAATGAGCAGTTCTTC | CATWDRGRNEQFF | TRBJ2-1 | - | TRBV15 | TRBD1
TGCAGCGTTGAAGGCCGAGGATTAAGGGGGCTGAATGGCTACACCTTC | CSVEGRGLRGLNGYTF | TRBJ1-2 | - | TRBV29-1 | TRBD1
TGTGCCAGCAGCTCCGGACAGGTGCTCACTGAAGCTTTCTTT | CASSSGQVLTEAFF | TRBJ1-1 | - | TRBV5-4 | TRBD1
TGTGCCAGCAGCGCCCAGGGGGCGGGCACCGGGGAGCTGTTTTTT | CASSAQGAGTGELFF | TRBJ2-2 | once | TRBV7-3 | TRBD1
TGTGCCAGCAGCTCCTTCTGGACAGGGAAGAACACTGAAGCTTTCTTT | CASSSFWTGKNTEAFF | TRBJ1-1 | - | TRBV5-6 | TRBD1
TGCGCCAGCAGCCAAGAAGGCCTCGCGGGAGTTCCCTACGAGCAGTACTTC | CASSQEGLAGVPYEQYF | TRBJ2-7 | few | TRBV4-1 | TRBD2
TGTGCCAGCAGTTCTACAGGGGCGTCTGACTATGGCTACACCTTC | CASSSTGASDYGYTF | TRBJ1-2 | - | TRBV6-5 | TRBD1
TGTGCCAGCAGCCAAGATTTCAGGGGCCCAGATACGCAGTATTTT | CASSQDFRGPDTQYF | TRBJ2-3 | - | TRBV4-2 | -
TGTGCCAGCAGCGTAGGAGCGAGCGGGGGGCCTCAAGAGACCCAGTACTTC | CASSVGASGGPQETQYF | TRBJ2-5 | few | TRBV9 | TRBD2
TGTGCCAGCAGCCGTCCGACTAGCGGGAGTAACCCCTACAATGAGCAGTTCTTC | CASSRPTSGSNPYNEQFF | TRBJ2-1 | - | TRBV5-4 | TRBD2
TGTGCCAGCAGTCAACCCCTAACTAGCGGGAGCTCCTACGAGCAGTACTTC | CASSQPLTSGSSYEQYF | TRBJ2-7 | - | TRBV2 | TRBD2
TGCGCCACTCGGCAGGGGATGAACACTGAAGCTTTCTTT | CATRQGMNTEAFF | TRBJ1-1 | - | TRBV5-1 | -
TGCAGTGCAAACCCGGGACATACCTACACCTTC | CSANPGHTYTF | TRBJ1-2 | few | TRBV20-1 | -
TGTGCCAGCTCACTACAGGGACAGGGGGCGAATGGCTACACCTTC | CASSLQGQGANGYTF | TRBJ1-2 | - | TRBV18 | TRBD1
TGCGCCAGCAGCTTGGCCGGGACAGGGGGAAATGAGCAGTACTTC | CASSLAGTGGNEQYF | TRBJ2-7 | - | TRBV5-1 | TRBD1
TGTGCCAGCAGTTTTAGGCCAGGGGGCTCCTACGAGCAGTACTTC | CASSFRPGGSYEQYF | TRBJ2-7 | - | TRBV27 | TRBD1
TGTGCCAGCAGCTTACCAGGGCCGAAGGATCAGCCCCAGCATTTT | CASSLPGPKDQPQHF | TRBJ1-5 | - | TRBV7-6 | -
TGCAGTGCTAGGGAGGGGCAGCCTCAGTACTTC | CSAREGQPQYF | TRBJ2-4 | - | TRBV20-1 | -
TGTGCCAGCTCAGGGACTAGCGCCCACAATGAGCAGTTCTTC | CASSGTSAHNEQFF | TRBJ2-1 | - | TRBV18 | TRBD2
TGTGCCAGCAGCTTAGAGCCCCGCTATGGCTACACCTTC | CASSLEPRYGYTF | TRBJ1-2 | - | TRBV7-9 | -
TGTGCCAGCAGCGTAGCGATCGGGGGGTACAATGAGCAGTTCTTC | CASSVAIGGYNEQFF | TRBJ2-1 | - | TRBV9 | TRBD2
TGTGCCAGCAGCTTAGCGACAGGGAGGTACGAGCAGTACTTC | CASSLATGRYEQYF | TRBJ2-7 | - | TRBV7-8 | -
TGTGCCAGCAGCTCTCAGAGGGCTGCCTACAATGAGCAGTTCTTC | CASSSQRAAYNEQFF | TRBJ2-1 | - | TRBV5-5 | -
TGTGCCAGCAGTGTCGGGTCTTCTGGAAATGAGCAGTTCTTC | CASSVGSSGNEQFF | TRBJ2-1 | few | TRBV27 | -
TGTGCCAGCAGCAGAAACTCTGGAAACACCATATATTTT | CASSRNSGNTIYF | TRBJ1-3 | - | TRBV6-6 | -
TGTGCCAGCAGTCCAGACAGGCTCCGCTCCTACGAGCAGTACTTC | CASSPDRLRSYEQYF | TRBJ2-7 | few | TRBV27 | -